Given below is one T cell receptor beta chain in context. No antigen is known for it. This sample is part of a study of cytomegalovirus exposure and HLA in healthy donors. Regarding the study as a whole: Cytomegalovirus association was assigned to about 180 TCR beta chains. Sequencing probably produced one cluster of sequence variants that were highly shared. A previous analysis found most TCR beta V segments productive roughly 90% or roughly 30% of the time. According to a later analysis, most TCR beta chains associated with CMV appeared HLA-restricted.

The PCR was carried out with 60 Vbeta primers and 13 Jbeta primers. This table comes from immunoSEQ multiplex PCR, and its TCRdb copy is limited to in-frame clones, with some not included. This table has 90,000 to 95,000 clones, 81% appearing once. V lost 4 bases, J lost 4 bases, and 5 bases stayed unmatched. Germline CDR1 reads SGDLS; CDR2 reads YYNGEE. The CDR3 sequence is 14 residues long. V usage is TRBV9 and J usage is TRBJ1-5; TRBD1 matches 7 bases. The clonotype was recovered from a girl aged 2-9 years in good health and CMV-seropositive. Sequenced material: PBMCs. CDR3 DNA: TGTGCCAGCAGCACTGGGACAGCTAATCAGCCCCAGCATTTT. Encoded protein: CASSTGTANQPQHF.